This TCR beta chain was sequenced in a study of long-term antiretroviral therapy in people with HIV. At least two post-ART and at least one pre-ART PBMC sample were available for each donor. Researchers ran immunoSEQ v3.0 at survey level. Repertoires were generated with immunoSEQ multiplex PCR, while TCRdb's copy carries only in-frame clones and drops some. The sample holds 2,500 to 3,000 clones; less than 85% are singletons and the top ten take 8.5% to 10%. Trimming cost V 3 bases and J 7 bases; bases outside gene matches: 10. In germline, CDR1 is LNHNV, CDR2 YYDKDF (reference sequence). The CDR3 length is 16 residues.

This chain links TRBV15 with TRBJ1-4; 8 bases line up with TRBD1. The material sequenced was unsorted PBMCs, taken 0.4 years before starting antiretroviral therapy. The sequence derives from a woman aged 40 to 50 with HIV. The CDR3 region has the DNA TGTGCCACCAGCAGTATCTCAGGGGGCGGGGGTGAAAAACTGTTTTTT. Its protein is CATSSISGGGGEKLFF.